This paragraph covers one T cell receptor beta chain sequence. This sample was included in a study of blood T cell repertoires in COVID-19. As for the study in general: Acute-phase and convalescent COVID-19 samples originated in the United States, Italy and Spain.

The CDR3 runs 12 residues. V lost 5 bases, J lost 12 bases, and 5 bases stayed unmatched. Germline V gene sequence: CDR1 KGHDR, CDR2 SFDVKD. Cohort assignment relied on participant-reported clinical history. In the original analysis: By means of reference gene primer amplification, nucleated cell counts were estimated. The protocol was immunoSEQ multiplex PCR, while the TCRdb copy is restricted to in-frame clones and leaves out a portion. The DNA gave D and trimming, while V, J and clone size come from that table. The table shows 350,000 to 450,000 clones, with around nine tenths occurring only once. The sequenced sample consisted of PBMCs or T cells enriched from blood (not recorded which). The rearrangement joins TRBV24-1 to TRBJ2-1, with 8 bases identical to TRBD1. The sequence was obtained from a woman in her thirties who had recovered from COVID-19. CDR3 protein: CATSGPDRAQFF. As DNA, the CDR3 is TGTGCCACCAGTGGCCCGGACAGGGCGCAGTTCTTC.